This is a list of T cell receptor beta chains from one sample in a study of tumor-infiltrating lymphocytes in primary liver carcinoma. One entry per CDR3 protein results from TCRdb running MiXCR on the multiplex PCR reads. The repertoire holds 75,000 to 90,000 distinct CDR3 sequences, with more than 65% as singletons. The sequenced sample was liver tumor tissue from sampling region 1. These receptors were collected from a man aged 40-55 years with primary liver carcinoma and hepatitis B virus infection. CDR3s include the opening cysteine and the closing phenylalanine or tryptophan. A D gene is named only where the DNA matches it firmly. Expanded clones are given a class, and other clones once, few, many or no size at all.

J: TRBJ1-5
V: TRBV4-1
size: NA
D: TRBD1
CDR3: CASRQVRGQPQNF
DNA: TGCGCCAGCAGACAAGTTAGGGGGCAGCCCCAGAATTTT

J: TRBJ2-5
V: TRBV11-2
size: NA
D: NA
CDR3: CANSLLGQRRETQYF
DNA: TGTGCCAACAGCCTCCTCGGACAGAGGAGAGAGACCCAGTACTTC

J: TRBJ1-6
V: TRBV20-1
size: once
D: NA
CDR3: CSAHGGGHNSPLHF
DNA: TGCAGTGCTCACGGGGGCGGCCATAATTCACCCCTCCACTTT

J: TRBJ1-1
V: TRBV5-4
size: many
D: TRBD1
CDR3: CASSGGITGQGRMNTEAFF
DNA: TGTGCCAGCAGCGGAGGTATAACCGGACAGGGCAGGATGAACACTGAAGCTTTCTTT

J: TRBJ2-5
V: TRBV6-5
size: NA
D: NA
CDR3: CGSSLTPGKRQYF
DNA: TGTGGTAGCAGTCTAACTCCGGGAAAGCGTCAGTACTTC

J: TRBJ2-2
V: TRBV4-1
size: once
D: NA
CDR3: CASSRNRAFTGELFF
DNA: TGCGCCAGCAGTCGGAACAGGGCTTTCACCGGGGAGCTGTTCTTT

J: TRBJ2-2
V: TRBV6-1
size: NA
D: TRBD1
CDR3: CASSEQGDTWELIF
DNA: TGTGCCAGCAGTGAACAGGGGGACACCTGGGAGCTGATTTTT

J: TRBJ2-1
V: TRBV29-1
size: many
D: TRBD1
CDR3: CSALRGTGNNEQFF
DNA: TGCAGCGCTCTGAGGGGGACAGGGAACAATGAGCAGTTCTTC

J: TRBJ1-1
V: TRBV6-6
size: NA
D: NA
CDR3: CASSPALVSGVNTEAFF
DNA: TGTGCCAGCAGTCCCGCGCTTGTCTCAGGAGTGAACACTGAAGCTTTCTTT

J: TRBJ2-3
V: TRBV12-3/TRBV12-4
size: many
D: NA
CDR3: CASSADGTDTQYF
DNA: TGTGCCAGCAGTGCGGACGGCACAGATACGCAGTATTTT

J: TRBJ2-5
V: TRBV10-1
size: NA
D: NA
CDR3: CTSSESLDGFQETQYF
DNA: TGCACCAGTAGTGAGTCCCTCGACGGATTCCAAGAGACCCAATACTTC

J: TRBJ2-4
V: TRBV19
size: NA
D: NA
CDR3: CASSIELGAPEDIQYF
DNA: TGTGCCAGTAGTATAGAATTGGGGGCACCCGAGGACATTCAGTACTTC

J: TRBJ2-5
V: TRBV7-3
size: NA
D: TRBD2
CDR3: CASSPQRESSEAQYF
DNA: TGTGCCAGCAGCCCACAGCGGGAATCGTCGGAGGCCCAGTACTTC

J: TRBJ1-3
V: TRBV6-5
size: NA
D: NA
CDR3: CASSYFSLLSVNTIYF
DNA: TGTGCCAGCAGTTACTTTAGTCTACTCTCTGTAAACACCATATATTTT

J: TRBJ2-6
V: TRBV6-6
size: NA
D: NA
CDR3: CASSLQRGTGANVLAF
DNA: TGTGCCAGCAGTTTACAGCGAGGGACTGGGGCCAACGTCCTGGCTTTC

J: TRBJ2-1
V: TRBV4-1
size: many
D: NA
CDR3: CASSSSPGSEQFF
DNA: TGCGCCAGCAGCTCCTCCCCCGGGTCGGAGCAGTTCTTC

J: TRBJ2-2
V: TRBV11-2
size: NA
D: NA
CDR3: CASFPPRVYTGELFF
DNA: TGTGCCAGCTTCCCACCGAGAGTGTACACCGGGGAGCTGTTTTTT

J: TRBJ2-7
V: TRBV12-3/TRBV12-4
size: NA
D: NA
CDR3: CVNSLAFVSYEQYF
DNA: TGTGTCAACAGTTTAGCGTTTGTGTCCTACGAGCAGTACTTC

J: TRBJ2-7
V: TRBV2
size: NA
D: TRBD2
CDR3: CASKPGLAGGPRSYEQYF
DNA: TGTGCCAGCAAGCCGGGACTAGCGGGAGGGCCCCGCTCCTATGAGCAGTACTTC

J: TRBJ2-2
V: TRBV2
size: few
D: NA
CDR3: CASSVGAHTGELFF
DNA: TGTGCCAGCAGTGTAGGAGCCCACACCGGGGAGCTGTTTTTT

J: TRBJ2-1
V: TRBV5-5
size: NA
D: TRBD2
CDR3: CASSWTGTNGNEQFF
DNA: TGTGCCAGCAGCTGGACGGGGACTAACGGCAATGAGCAGTTCTTC

J: TRBJ2-3
V: TRBV6-1
size: NA
D: TRBD2
CDR3: CASSEQAGETNTQYF
DNA: TGTGCCAGCAGTGAACAAGCGGGAGAGACAAATACGCAGTATTTT

J: TRBJ2-7
V: TRBV6-6
size: NA
D: NA
CDR3: CASRPMTQARGQYF
DNA: TGTGCCAGCAGACCTATGACCCAGGCCCGGGGGCAGTATTTC

J: TRBJ1-5
V: TRBV6-1
size: once
D: TRBD1
CDR3: CVTSEAQGVQPQHF
DNA: TGTGTCACCAGTGAAGCGCAGGGGGTTCAGCCCCAGCATTTT

J: TRBJ2-5
V: TRBV11-2
size: NA
D: NA
CDR3: CASSVAKIQYF
DNA: TGTGCCAGCAGCGTTGCGAAGATCCAGTACTTC

J: TRBJ2-7
V: TRBV11-2
size: few
D: NA
CDR3: CASSLEGTIVYEQYF
DNA: TGTGCCAGCAGCCTCGAAGGGACAATAGTCTACGAGCAATACTTC

J: TRBJ2-7
V: TRBV7-8
size: NA
D: NA
CDR3: CASSLEVQPSYEQYF
DNA: TGTGCCAGCAGCTTAGAAGTACAGCCATCCTACGAGCAGTACTTC

J: TRBJ2-3
V: TRBV7-3
size: NA
D: NA
CDR3: CAGSYQREGGVTQYF
DNA: TGTGCCGGCAGCTACCAGCGGGAAGGGGGAGTTACGCAGTATTTT

J: TRBJ2-3
V: TRBV19
size: few
D: NA
CDR3: CASSQAWDTQYF
DNA: TGTGCCAGTAGCCAAGCTTGGGATACGCAGTATTTT

J: TRBJ2-7
V: TRBV28
size: NA
D: NA
CDR3: CASSLMFGEEYF
DNA: TGTGCCAGCAGCCTAATGTTCGGCGAGGAGTATTTC

J: TRBJ1-4
V: TRBV10-2
size: medium-sized
D: NA
CDR3: CASSETATNEKLFF
DNA: TGCGCCAGCAGTGAGACAGCAACTAATGAAAAACTGTTTTTT

J: TRBJ2-7
V: TRBV6-1
size: NA
D: NA
CDR3: CASGEWVFYGQFF
DNA: TGTGCCAGCGGTGAATGGGTTTTCTACGGGCAGTTTTTC

J: TRBJ1-3
V: TRBV10-3
size: many
D: NA
CDR3: CAISESRVISSGNTIYF
DNA: TGTGCCATCAGTGAGTCGAGGGTCATATCCTCTGGAAACACCATATATTTT

J: TRBJ2-1
V: TRBV3-1
size: NA
D: NA
CDR3: CASSLRGLREQFF
DNA: TGTGCCAGCAGCCTTCGGGGGCTCCGTGAGCAGTTCTTC

J: TRBJ1-4
V: TRBV4-1
size: NA
D: TRBD1
CDR3: CASGQGPGTGAQKLFF
DNA: TGTGCCAGCGGCCAAGGGCCTGGGACAGGGGCACAAAAACTGTTTTTT

J: TRBJ2-7
V: TRBV4-1
size: many
D: NA
CDR3: CASSPGQGGDYEQYF
DNA: TGCGCCAGCAGCCCTGGGCAGGGAGGAGATTACGAGCAGTACTTC

J: TRBJ2-2
V: TRBV29-1
size: NA
D: NA
CDR3: CSVTEQEAVTGELFF
DNA: TGCAGCGTGACTGAACAGGAGGCGGTTACAGGGGAGCTGTTTTTT

J: TRBJ2-1
V: TRBV11-2
size: NA
D: NA
CDR3: CASSLGGLAGGPYDEQFF
DNA: TGTGCCAGCAGCTTAGGGGGTCTAGCAGGAGGGCCCTACGATGAGCAGTTCTTC

J: TRBJ1-1
V: TRBV28
size: NA
D: NA
CDR3: CASSSALISGLNPNTEAFF
DNA: TGTGCCAGCAGTTCCGCACTTATATCGGGGCTTAACCCGAACACTGAAGCTTTCTTT

J: TRBJ1-2
V: TRBV6-5
size: NA
D: NA
CDR3: CASSYSPISNYDYTF
DNA: TGTGCCAGCAGTTATTCACCAATTTCCAACTATGACTACACCTTC

J: TRBJ2-5
V: TRBV20-1
size: NA
D: NA
CDR3: CSARGTGQETQYF
DNA: TGCAGTGCTAGAGGGACTGGCCAAGAGACCCAGTACTTC

J: TRBJ2-5
V: TRBV6-2/TRBV6-3
size: many
D: TRBD2
CDR3: CASSYPALAGGETQYF
DNA: TGTGCCAGCAGTTACCCCGCCCTAGCGGGAGGGGAGACCCAGTACTTC

J: TRBJ1-2
V: TRBV6-5
size: NA
D: TRBD1
CDR3: CASSISRGPTYGYTF
DNA: TGTGCCAGCAGTATCTCCAGGGGGCCGACCTATGGCTACACCTTC

J: TRBJ2-5
V: TRBV6-1
size: many
D: TRBD1
CDR3: CASSVTGGDETQYF
DNA: TGTGCCAGCAGCGTGACAGGGGGCGATGAGACCCAGTACTTC

J: TRBJ2-7
V: TRBV10-3
size: NA
D: TRBD2
CDR3: CATQREGSCEQCF
DNA: TGTGCCACCCAGCGGGAGGGCTCCTGCGAGCAGTGCTTC

J: TRBJ2-1
V: TRBV9
size: NA
D: TRBD2
CDR3: CASSVEAGVSYNEQFF
DNA: TGTGCCAGCAGCGTAGAAGCGGGAGTATCCTACAATGAGCAGTTCTTC

J: TRBJ2-6
V: TRBV6-5
size: few
D: NA
CDR3: CASSNRHVGANVLTF
DNA: TGTGCCAGTAGCAACAGACATGTCGGGGCCAACGTCCTGACTTTC

J: TRBJ2-7
V: TRBV28
size: NA
D: TRBD1
CDR3: CASSLGPVTGQGAYEQYF
DNA: TGTGCCAGCAGTTTGGGTCCAGTGACAGGGCAAGGGGCCTACGAGCAGTACTTC

J: TRBJ2-1
V: TRBV30
size: NA
D: NA
CDR3: CAWSVQGNEQFF
DNA: TGTGCCTGGAGTGTACAAGGTAATGAGCAGTTCTTC

J: TRBJ2-1
V: TRBV7-2
size: NA
D: TRBD2
CDR3: CASSLGAGGYNEQFF
DNA: TGTGCCAGCAGCTTAGGAGCGGGGGGCTACAATGAGCAGTTCTTC

J: TRBJ2-1
V: TRBV29-1
size: once
D: TRBD2
CDR3: CSGGPAGLSNEQFF
DNA: TGCAGCGGTGGACCAGCGGGATTGTCAAATGAGCAGTTCTTC

J: TRBJ2-7
V: TRBV29-1
size: once
D: TRBD2
CDR3: CSVKEYAGAVVKREQYF
DNA: TGCAGCGTTAAAGAGTACGCGGGAGCAGTAGTAAAGCGTGAGCAGTACTTC